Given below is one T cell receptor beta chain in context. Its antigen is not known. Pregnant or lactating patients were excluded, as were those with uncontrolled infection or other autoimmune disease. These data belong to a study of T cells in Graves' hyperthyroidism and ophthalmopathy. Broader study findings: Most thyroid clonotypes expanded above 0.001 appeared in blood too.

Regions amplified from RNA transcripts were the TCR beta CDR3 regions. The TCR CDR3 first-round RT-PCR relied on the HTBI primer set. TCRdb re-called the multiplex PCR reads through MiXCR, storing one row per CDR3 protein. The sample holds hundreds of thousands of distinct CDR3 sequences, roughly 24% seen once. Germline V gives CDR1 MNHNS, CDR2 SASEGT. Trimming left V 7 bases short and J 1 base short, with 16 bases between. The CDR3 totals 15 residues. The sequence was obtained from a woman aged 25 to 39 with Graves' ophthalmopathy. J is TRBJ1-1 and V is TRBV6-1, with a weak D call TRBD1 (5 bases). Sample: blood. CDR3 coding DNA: TGTGCCAGCACCAAGGTTGGGGGTACGAACACTGAAGCTTTCTTT. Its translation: CASTKVGGTNTEAFF.